Detailed here is one T cell receptor beta chain. Its antigen is unidentified. Other DNA sequences in this sample translate to the same CDR3. Every single donor gave one heparinised blood draw, and these averaged about 100 mL. V was pared by 1 base and J by 4 bases, with 1 base of the junction left unmatched. Germline V gene lookup returns CDR1 GTSNPN and CDR2 SVGIG (reference sequence). There are 13 residues in the CDR3. The data derive from a study of beta chain features in type 1 diabetes. Study-wide results and caveats: Diminished insertions and augmented deletions at VDJ junctions characterized type 1 diabetes patients. Among patients with Type 1 diabetes, TCRB CDR3s were moderately but significantly shorter in every one of the four CD4+ subsets.

The study reverse transcribed the entire isolated RNA, so it sequenced expressed TCRB transcripts. The protocol was immunoSEQ multiplex PCR, while the TCRdb copy is restricted to in-frame clones and leaves out a portion. The data show fewer than 450,000 clones, with roughly 12% seen just once and 0.015% held by the top ten. The chain is built from TRBV30 and TRBJ1-5; 7 nucleotides line up with TRBD1. The source material was naive CD4+ T cells from blood. This TCR derives from a woman younger than 35 with type 1 diabetes. CDR3: CAWSEQGNQPQHF. Here the CDR3 DNA reads TGTGCCTGGAGTGAACAGGGGAATCAGCCCCAGCATTTT.